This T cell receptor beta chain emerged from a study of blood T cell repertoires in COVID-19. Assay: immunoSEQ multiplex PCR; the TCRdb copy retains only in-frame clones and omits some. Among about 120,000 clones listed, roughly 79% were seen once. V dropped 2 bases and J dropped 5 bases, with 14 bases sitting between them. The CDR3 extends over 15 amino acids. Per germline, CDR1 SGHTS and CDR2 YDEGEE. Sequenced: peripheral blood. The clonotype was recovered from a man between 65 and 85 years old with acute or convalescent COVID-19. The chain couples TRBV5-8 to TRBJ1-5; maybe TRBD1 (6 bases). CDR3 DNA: TGTGCCAGCAGCTTCGGACAGCTGGGGTATCAGCCCCAGCATTTT. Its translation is CASSFGQLGYQPQHF.